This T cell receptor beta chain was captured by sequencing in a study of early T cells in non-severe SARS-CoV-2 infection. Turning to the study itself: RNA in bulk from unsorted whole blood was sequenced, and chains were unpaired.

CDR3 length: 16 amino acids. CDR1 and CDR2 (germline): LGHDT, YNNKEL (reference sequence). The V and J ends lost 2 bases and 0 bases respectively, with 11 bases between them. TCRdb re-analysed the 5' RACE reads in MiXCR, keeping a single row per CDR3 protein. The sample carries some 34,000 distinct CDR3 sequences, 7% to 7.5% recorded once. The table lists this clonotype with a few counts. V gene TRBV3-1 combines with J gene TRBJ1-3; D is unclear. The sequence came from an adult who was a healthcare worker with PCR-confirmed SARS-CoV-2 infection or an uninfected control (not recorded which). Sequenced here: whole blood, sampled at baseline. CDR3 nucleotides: TGTGCCAGCAGCCAAAACTTACCCAGCTCTGGAAACACCATATATTTT. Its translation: CASSQNLPSSGNTIYF.